These 22 T cell receptor beta chains were all obtained from the same sample, sequenced in a study of cytomegalovirus exposure and HLA in healthy donors. PCR was performed using 60 Vbeta and 13 Jbeta primers. Sequenced by immunoSEQ multiplex PCR; TCRdb stores in-frame clones only, minus some. The repertoire includes roughly 110,000 clones, more than 65% of them detected once, and about 4.3% sits in the top ten. The sample was PBMCs. The receptors originated from a male donor in good health and CMV-seronegative.

As concerns this clone: Other DNA sequences from this sample encode an identical CDR3 as well. The chain uses TRBV10-3 and TRBJ1-5, with D unclear. The V and J ends lost 3 bases and 4 bases respectively, with 7 bases between them. The germline V gene encodes CDR1 ENHRY and CDR2 SYGVKD. The CDR3 contains 13 residues. The CDR3 reads CAISDAGNQPQHF. CDR3 bases: TGTGCCATCAGTGATGCCGGGAATCAGCCCCAGCATTTT.

This clone was seen a few times. The rearrangement uses TRBV21-1 and TRBJ1-2. TRBV21-1 is recorded as a pseudogene. This CDR3 is 12 amino acids long. CDR3 residues: CASSKASAPGTF. Here the CDR3 DNA reads TGTGCCAGCAGCAAAGCGAGCGCGCCCGGCACCTTC.

The CDR3 region has the DNA TGCGCCAGCAGCCCTCTGGCAGGTCGGCATGAGCAGTTCTTC. Protein: CASSPLAGRHEQFF. The V gene is TRBV10-1, the J gene TRBJ2-1; no definite D call. Germline V gives CDR1 WNHNN, CDR2 SYGVQD (reference sequence). V lost 6 bases and J lost 8, with 17 bases in between. The length of the CDR3 is 14 residues.

This rearrangement joins TRBV27 to TRBJ2-3, with 9 bases fitting TRBD2. The junction had 7 bases not matched to a gene; V was cut back by 3 bases and J by 3 bases. CDR3 length equals 16 residues. CDR1 is MNHEY and CDR2 is SMNVEV in the germline V gene (reference sequence). The CDR3 nucleotides are TGTGCCAGCAGTTTTCGCGGGAGGGCCTGGACAGATACGCAGTATTTT. It specifies CASSFRGRAWTDTQYF.

This chain joins TRBV5-1 and TRBJ2-6, with 9 nucleotides matching TRBD2. Per germline, CDR1 SGHRS and CDR2 YFSETQ. V lost 2 bases to trimming and J lost 2 bases; unmatched junction nucleotides: 5. The CDR3 is made up of 17 amino acids. The chain's CDR3 is CASSFSAGGPGANVLTF. The DNA for the CDR3 is TGCGCCAGCAGCTTCTCTGCGGGAGGGCCTGGGGCCAACGTCCTGACTTTC.

This chain joins TRBV7-2 and TRBJ1-1; D unclear. V shed 4 bases and J shed 0 bases, with 15 bases lying between them. The CDR3 runs 16 residues. In germline, CDR1 is SGHTA, CDR2 FQGNSA. The CDR3: CASSSRGNRMNTEAFF. The CDR3 DNA follows: TGTGCCAGCAGCTCACGCGGGAACCGCATGAACACTGAAGCTTTCTTT.

The CDR3 coding sequence is TGTGCCAGCAGCGTAGCTTCTAGCGGGGGAACAGATACGCAGTATTTT. As protein: CASSVASSGGTDTQYF. J is TRBJ2-3 and V is TRBV9; TRBD2 matches 10 bases. The V segment lost 0 bases and the J segment 3 bases; nucleotides outside the gene matches: 4. The CDR3 is 16 residues long. Germline CDR1 is SGDLS and CDR2 is YYNGEE.

This clone has only a few counts. The CDR3 here is CASSLAVALGNEQFF. The CDR3 bases are TGCGCCAGCAGCTTGGCGGTAGCTTTGGGCAATGAGCAGTTCTTC. J is TRBJ2-1 and V is TRBV5-1; the D is unclear. Germline V gives CDR1 SGHRS, CDR2 YFSETQ. The CDR3 consists of 15 residues. Deletions cut 0 bases from V and 6 bases from J, with 13 bases between.

This sequence joins TRBV5-1 and TRBJ1-1; 11 nucleotides agree with TRBD1. CDR1 and CDR2 (germline): SGHRS, YFSETQ. This CDR3 contains 17 residues. With 4 bases clipped from V and 0 bases from J, the junction kept 8 bases outside the gene matches. The DNA for the CDR3 is TGCGCCAGCAGCGTTGGACAGGGGGCAGCGGTGAACACTGAAGCTTTCTTT. Amino acid sequence: CASSVGQGAAVNTEAFF. Combining the CDR3 with reference TRBV5-1 and TRBJ1-1 gives the whole variable domain KAGVTQTPRYLIKTRGQQVTLSCSPISGHRSVSWYQQTPGQGLQFLFEYFSETQRNKGNFPGRFSGRQFSNSRSEMNVSTLELGDSALYLCASSVGQGAAVNTEAFFGQGTRLTVV.

The gene calls are TRBV10-3 and TRBJ2-5; TRBD2 aligns across 14 bases. Germline V gives CDR1 ENHRY, CDR2 SYGVKD. Germline trimming cut 4 bases from V and 4 bases from J; bases unmatched to any gene: 5. The CDR3 runs 16 residues. The CDR3 protein is CAISGGTSGSSETQYF. In DNA form, the CDR3 reads TGTGCCATCAGTGGTGGGACTAGCGGGAGTTCAGAGACCCAGTACTTC.

This chain links TRBV4-1 with TRBJ1-5; 8 nucleotides line up with TRBD1. CDR1 MGHRA and CDR2 YSYEKL come from the germline V gene. The CDR3 consists of 15 residues. Losses at the gene ends were 4 bases for V and 4 bases for J; bases not matched to a gene: 6. The CDR3 bases are TGCGCCAGCAGCCCCGGACAGGGAGAAAATCAGCCCCAGCATTTT. It translates to CASSPGQGENQPQHF.

The chain has TRBV27 and TRBJ2-5; 14 bases fit TRBD2. The germline gives CDR1 MNHEY, CDR2 SMNVEV (reference sequence). The CDR3 sequence is 17 residues long. The V gene end was trimmed by 2 bases and the J gene end by 2 bases; junction bases not matched to a gene: 4. CDR3 in DNA: TGTGCCAGCAGTTTAGGGACTAGCGGGGGCCCTCAAGAGACCCAGTACTTC. It encodes CASSLGTSGGPQETQYF.

This clone was counted between two and nine times. V usage is TRBV4-2 and J usage is TRBJ1-6; D might be TRBD1 (5 bases). V lost 4 bases, J lost 5 bases, and 12 bases lay in between. This CDR3 has 15 residues. Germline lookup yields CDR1 LGHNA and CDR2 YNFKEQ. The CDR3 loop reads CASSRGGENNSPLHF. In nucleotides, the CDR3 is TGTGCCAGCAGCCGGGGGGGAGAGAATAATTCACCCCTCCACTTT.

The chain is built from TRBV5-4 and TRBJ2-2; the D gene is possibly TRBD1 (6 bases). CDR3 length: 16 amino acids. CDR1 and CDR2 (germline): SGHNT, YYREEE (reference sequence). The ends were cut back, 2 bases at V and 1 base at J, with 12 bases in the middle. The CDR3 sequence is CASSFGGQLNTGELFF. CDR3 sequence (DNA): TGTGCCAGCAGCTTTGGGGGCCAACTGAACACCGGGGAGCTGTTTTTT.

CDR3 region: CSVGQGKEKLFF. The CDR3 DNA reads TGCAGCGTAGGACAGGGAAAAGAAAAACTGTTTTTT. The rearrangement uses TRBV29-1 and TRBJ1-4; TRBD1 agrees at 8 bases. This CDR3 spans 12 amino acids. Germline CDR1 is SQVTM and CDR2 is ANQGSEA. J was trimmed by 8 bases and V by 6 bases; bases with no gene match: 5.

This chain connects TRBV5-4 to TRBJ1-1, with 7 nucleotides matching TRBD1. The CDR3 contains 16 residues. From germline, CDR1 is SGHNT and CDR2 YYREEE (reference sequence). V shed 5 bases and J 1 base; nucleotides not matched to a gene: 11. CDR3 in amino acids: CASSQRQGWRNTEAFF. CDR3 DNA sequence: TGTGCCAGCAGTCAGAGACAGGGATGGCGGAACACTGAAGCTTTCTTT.

This chain links TRBV18 with TRBJ2-7, with a weak D call TRBD2 (5 bases). The germline V gene has CDR1 KGHSH and CDR2 LQKENI. Trimming pared 1 base from V and 6 bases from J, leaving 10 bases between. This CDR3 region has 13 residues. CDR3 sequence: CASSPLERAEQYF. DNA for the CDR3: TGTGCCAGCTCACCACTCGAGAGGGCCGAGCAGTACTTC.

A single count supports this clone. The CDR3 spells CASSSSDSRGYGYTF. The CDR3 nucleotides are TGTGCCAGCAGCTCATCGGACAGTCGGGGCTATGGCTACACCTTC. This chain connects TRBV7-9 to TRBJ1-2, with a weak D call TRBD1 (6 bases). The V and J ends lost 4 bases and 4 bases respectively, with 16 bases between them. The CDR3 is 15 residues long. Germline V gene lookup returns CDR1 SEHNR and CDR2 FQNEAQ (reference sequence). Variable domain in full (rest from reference TRBV7-9 and TRBJ1-2): DTGVSQNPRHKITKRGQNVTFRCDPISEHNRLYWYRQTLGQGPEFLTYFQNEAQLEKSRLLSDRFSAERPKGSFSTLEIQRTEQGDSAMYLCASSSSDSRGYGYTFGSGTRLTVV.

The chain links TRBV30 to TRBJ1-1; D is uncertain. The CDR3 is made up of 16 amino acids. The germline V gene encodes CDR1 GTSNPN and CDR2 SVGIG (reference sequence). The V and J ends lost 3 bases and 0 bases respectively, with 17 bases between them. CDR3 amino acids: CAWSRTLQNMNTEAFF. In DNA form, the CDR3 reads TGTGCCTGGAGCCGAACCTTACAGAACATGAACACTGAAGCTTTCTTT.

V is TRBV23-1 and J is TRBJ1-1; the D gene is possibly TRBD1 (5 bases). TRBV23-1 qualifies as an ORF whose function is uncertain. The CDR3 extends over 16 amino acids. V lost 0 bases, J lost 3 bases, and 14 bases lay in between. This chain's CDR3 is CASSQSGGVVYTEAFF. CDR3 bases: TGCGCCAGCAGTCAATCCGGGGGTGTTGTGTACACTGAAGCTTTCTTT.

The chain uses TRBV6-5 and TRBJ2-5, with unresolved D. With the DNA end fitting TRBJ2-7 better, the J assignment may be wrong. The CDR3 is 12 amino acids. Per germline, CDR1 MNHEY and CDR2 SVGAGI. The CDR3 protein is CASSYLGFEQYF. DNA for the CDR3: TGTGCCAGCAGTTACTTGGGCTTCGAGCAGTACTTC.

The chain employs TRBV6-1 and TRBJ1-1; D may be TRBD1 (5 bases). The germline V and J ends were trimmed by 3 bases and 1 base, with 9 bases remaining between them. The CDR3 is made up of 14 amino acids. Looked up from germline, CDR1 is MNHNS and CDR2 is SASEGT. Here the CDR3 reads CASSENRKNTEAFF. DNA of the CDR3: TGTGCCAGCAGTGAGAACAGGAAGAACACTGAAGCTTTCTTT.